The clone carrying this T cell receptor beta chain has only one observation. The antigen is undetermined. The source of the sample is a study of T cell responses to AZD1222 COVID-19 vaccine. Study results and limitations: Donors were largely white British and mainly female; clonal diversity was possibly underestimated.

Sequenced by immunoSEQ multiplex PCR; TCRdb stores in-frame clones only, minus some. Of tens of thousands of clones detected, 92% appear once; the ten largest clones hold under 5%. The receptor's source is an adult who received the AZD1222 COVID-19 vaccine. The material was peripheral blood, obtained 28 days after the second AZD1222 dose.

The CDR3: CASSPLSGGQGETQYF. CDR3 DNA sequence: TGTGCCAGCTCACCACTGAGCGGGGGGCAGGGAGAGACCCAGTACTTC. The gene calls are TRBV18 and TRBJ2-5, with TRBD2 identical over 9 bases. The CDR3 totals 16 residues. Germline lookup yields CDR1 KGHSH and CDR2 LQKENI. The trim removed 1 base at V and 4 bases at J, leaving 7 bases unmatched.